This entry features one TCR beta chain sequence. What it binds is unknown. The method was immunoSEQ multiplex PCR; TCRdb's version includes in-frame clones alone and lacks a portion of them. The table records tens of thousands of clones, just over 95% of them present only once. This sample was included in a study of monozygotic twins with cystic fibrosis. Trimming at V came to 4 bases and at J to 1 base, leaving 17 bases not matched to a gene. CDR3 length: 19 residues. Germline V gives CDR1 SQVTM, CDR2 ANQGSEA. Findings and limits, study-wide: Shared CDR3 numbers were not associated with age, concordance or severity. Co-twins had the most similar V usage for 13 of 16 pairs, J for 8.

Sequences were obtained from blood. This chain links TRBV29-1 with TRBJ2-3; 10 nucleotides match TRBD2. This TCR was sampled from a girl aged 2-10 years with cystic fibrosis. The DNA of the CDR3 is TGCAGCGTTGGCCAGGGTAGCGGGAGGATGGCCCGAGGCACAGATACGCAGTATTTT. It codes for CSVGQGSGRMARGTDTQYF.